These 26 T cell receptor beta chains were all obtained from the same sample, sequenced in a study of blood T cells in healthy people across ages. Primers used in a second PCR of roughly 7 to 12 cycles were a sample-barcoded 5' primer and a J-beta primer mix. Each CDR3 protein gets one entry after TCRdb re-called the 5' RACE reads with MiXCR. The sample has about a million distinct CDR3 sequences, approximately 50% seen once. Sequences were obtained from blood. The receptors come from a woman aged 55-70 years in good health.

This clonotype showed up just a few times. The CDR3: CASSLMWGETQYF. In DNA, the CDR3 is TGTGCCAGCAGCTTGATGTGGGGGGAGACCCAGTACTTC. This chain uses TRBV7-9 with TRBJ2-5, with D possibly called TRBD1 or TRBD2 (5 bases each). Germline CDR1 SEHNR, CDR2 FQNEAQ (reference sequence). The CDR3 has 13 residues. Deletions cut 3 bases from V and 5 bases from J, with 10 bases between. Full variable domain (outside the CDR3, taken from reference TRBV7-9 and TRBJ2-5): DTGVSQNPRHKITKRGQNVTFRCDPISEHNRLYWYRQTLGQGPEFLTYFQNEAQLEKSRLLSDRFSAERPKGSFSTLEIQRTEQGDSAMYLCASSLMWGETQYFGPGTRLLVL.

V and J are TRBV20-1 and TRBJ2-7, with 8 bases aligning to TRBD2. Trimming at V came to 0 bases and at J to 5 bases, leaving 9 bases not matched to a gene. Germline lookup yields CDR1 DFQATT and CDR2 SNEGSKA (reference sequence). This CDR3 has 15 residues. CDR3 nucleotides: TGCAGTGCTAGAGATGGTCGGGAGGGCCGGAACGAGCAGTACTTC. As protein: CSARDGREGRNEQYF.

The chain recombines TRBV28 with TRBJ2-6; a weak D match, TRBD1 (5 bases). The germline gives CDR1 MDHEN, CDR2 SYDVKM. The CDR3 runs to 21 residues. Between the trimmed V and J ends, which lost 6 bases and 0 bases, there was a span of 27 bases. The CDR3 nucleotides are TGTGCCAGCAGCAAACTAACCTTAAGACAGCTAGTTCGCTCTGGGGCCAACGTCCTGACTTTC. Protein sequence: CASSKLTLRQLVRSGANVLTF.

V is TRBV7-9 and J is TRBJ2-7; 10 nucleotides match TRBD2. CDR1 SEHNR and CDR2 FQNEAQ come from the germline V gene (reference sequence). V trimming: 6 bases; J trimming: 1 base; junction bases outside the gene matches: 9. There are 16 residues in the CDR3. This chain's CDR3 is CASSVLAGESSYEQYF. The CDR3 nucleotides are TGTGCCAGCAGTGTTCTAGCGGGAGAATCATCCTACGAGCAGTACTTC. Looking up the rest from reference TRBV7-9 and TRBJ2-7 gives the full variable domain: DTGVSQNPRHKITKRGQNVTFRCDPISEHNRLYWYRQTLGQGPEFLTYFQNEAQLEKSRLLSDRFSAERPKGSFSTLEIQRTEQGDSAMYLCASSVLAGESSYEQYFGPGTRLTVT.

The chain is built from TRBV5-1 and TRBJ2-3; D is unresolved. V lost 2 bases, J lost 0 bases, and 10 bases lay in between. CDR1 is SGHRS, CDR2 YFSETQ, per germline. The CDR3 extends over 15 amino acids. For the CDR3, the DNA is TGCGCCAGCAGCTTTCAACGGGCTAGCACAGATACGCAGTATTTT. Translation: CASSFQRASTDTQYF.

V usage is TRBV29-1 and J usage is TRBJ2-3; 11 positions match TRBD2. CDR1 and CDR2 (germline): SQVTM, ANQGSEA. The CDR3 totals 17 residues. After removal of 6 bases from V and 4 bases from J, the junction contained 15 bases not matched to a gene. The CDR3 reads CSVRGSGRAKIADTQYF. The CDR3 nucleotides are TGCAGCGTAAGGGGTAGCGGGAGGGCCAAAATCGCAGATACGCAGTATTTT.

The table lists this clonotype with a few counts. V and J are TRBV7-2 and TRBJ2-5, with D tentatively TRBD1 or TRBD2 (5 bases each). CDR3 length: 15 residues. V dropped 1 base and J dropped 7 bases, with 16 bases sitting between them. CDR1 is SGHTA and CDR2 is FQGNSA in the germline V gene. CDR3: CASSLGRGRLGTQYF. The CDR3 coding sequence is TGTGCCAGCAGCTTAGGACGGGGCCGCCTGGGGACCCAGTACTTC.

V and J are TRBV6-2 or TRBV6-3 and TRBJ2-5, with TRBD1 identical over 8 bases. The end of the DNA aligns better with TRBJ2-7, so the J call may be wrong. Germline values: CDR1 MNHEY, CDR2 SVGEGT. This CDR3 is 15 amino acids long. The CDR3 nucleotides read TGTGCCAGCAGCCATACCGGGACAGGCACCTACGAGCAGTACTTC. Translation gives CASSHTGTGTYEQYF.

Only a few counts were recorded for this clonotype. As DNA, the CDR3 is TGCAGTGCTAGAGTACTAGCGGGAGGAGGTAATGAGCAGTTCTTC. This translates into CSARVLAGGGNEQFF. This chain connects TRBV20-1 to TRBJ2-1, with 12 bases fitting TRBD2. Germline assignment: CDR1 DFQATT and CDR2 SNEGSKA (reference sequence). The CDR3 covers 15 residues. The V gene end was trimmed by 1 base and the J gene end by 7 bases; junction bases not matched to a gene: 5.

The chain is built from TRBV18 and TRBJ2-5, with D hard to call. Germline CDR1 reads KGHSH; CDR2 reads LQKENI. V was shortened by 1 base and J by 3 bases, with 6 bases between the two germline ends. This CDR3 spans 13 amino acids. The CDR3 nucleotides read TGTGCCAGCTCACCACAACCGAAAGAGACCCAGTACTTC. Its protein product is CASSPQPKETQYF.

The sample holds many counts of this clonotype. This sequence joins TRBV20-1 and TRBJ2-7; possibly TRBD2 for D (5 bases). CDR3 length: 15 residues. Germline CDR1 reads DFQATT; CDR2 reads SNEGSKA (reference sequence). With 2 bases removed from V and 6 bases from J, the gap between germline ends came to 20 bases. The CDR3 sequence: CSARPWETGMSEQYF. CDR3 in DNA: TGCAGTGCTAGACCTTGGGAGACTGGGATGAGCGAGCAGTACTTC.

This chain uses TRBV29-1 with TRBJ2-3, with D possibly being TRBD2 (5 bases). This CDR3 is built from 13 residues. With 3 bases removed from V and 0 bases from J, the gap between germline ends came to 7 bases. CDR1 is SQVTM and CDR2 is ANQGSEA in the germline V gene. This chain's CDR3 is CSVERASTDTQYF. The CDR3 nucleotides read TGCAGCGTTGAGCGGGCTAGCACAGATACGCAGTATTTT.

This clonotype was detected only a few times. The chain uses TRBV13 and TRBJ2-3, with 12 bases that match TRBD2. In germline, CDR1 is PRHDT, CDR2 FYEKMQ (reference sequence). V shed 7 bases and J 5 bases; nucleotides not matched to a gene: 1. CDR3 length: 13 residues. The CDR3 DNA sequence: TGTGCCAGCAAGACTAGCGGGAGAGATACGCAGTATTTT. Its translation is CASKTSGRDTQYF.

The gene calls are TRBV12-3 or TRBV12-4 and TRBJ2-3, with D unresolved. V gave up 6 bases and J gave up 5 bases, with 9 bases separating them. CDR3 length: 12 amino acids. DNA for the CDR3: TGTGCCAGCAGATTTGTTGGAGATACGCAGTATTTT. Amino acids: CASRFVGDTQYF.

This chain uses TRBV4-2 with TRBJ2-4; the D gene is possibly TRBD1 (5 bases). This CDR3 region has 17 residues. The V end was cut by 1 base, the J end by 1 base, with 14 bases between. Germline V lookup: CDR1 LGHNA, CDR2 YNFKEQ. Written as DNA, the CDR3 is TGTGCCAGCAGCCAAGCAGGGTCCGGGTCGGCCAAAAACATTCAGTACTTC. This translates into CASSQAGSGSAKNIQYF.

This clonotype was seen only a few times. J is TRBJ2-7 and V is TRBV5-5; 7 bases fit TRBD2. V was pared by 0 bases and J by 7 bases, with 10 bases of the junction left unmatched. CDR1 and CDR2 (germline): SGHKS, YYEKEE (reference sequence). The CDR3 runs 15 residues. CDR3 DNA: TGTGCCAGCAGCTTGGCGTGGCGGGAGATCTGGGAGCAGTACTTC. It encodes CASSLAWREIWEQYF.

This chain connects TRBV20-1 to TRBJ1-5; TRBD1 matches 10 bases. CDR3 length equals 13 residues. The J segment lost 7 bases and the V segment lost 3 bases, leaving 3 bases of the junction unmatched. The germline V gene encodes CDR1 DFQATT and CDR2 SNEGSKA (reference sequence). CDR3 bases: TGCAGTGCTAGTAGGGACAGGGGACAGCCCCAGCATTTT. Its protein product is CSASRDRGQPQHF.

The V and J genes are TRBV2 and TRBJ2-5; 7 nucleotides agree with TRBD1. The J call may be faulty, since TRBJ2-7 better matches the DNA end. CDR3 length equals 14 residues. Germline CDR1 reads SNHLY; CDR2 reads FYNNEI. The CDR3 region is CASRRQGPSYEQYF. The CDR3 nucleotides read TGTGCCAGCAGAAGACAGGGTCCCTCCTACGAGCAGTACTTC.

This clonotype was picked up a small number of times. The CDR3: CASSLRGSSVPTDTQYF. CDR3 DNA: TGTGCCAGCAGTTTAAGGGGCAGTTCCGTACCCACAGATACGCAGTATTTT. The chain joins TRBV12-3 or TRBV12-4 to TRBJ2-3, with D perhaps matching TRBD1 (5 bases). The CDR3 loop spans 17 amino acids. Trimming left V 2 bases short and J 2 bases short, with 17 bases between.

The chain couples TRBV24-1 to TRBJ2-5; 10 bases match TRBD1. J lost 5 bases, V lost 8 bases, and 13 bases had no gene match. The CDR3 is made up of 16 amino acids. Germline assignment: CDR1 KGHDR and CDR2 SFDVKD. The CDR3 nucleotides read TGTGCCACCATGGGAAACGACAGGGGGCTTTGGGAGACCCAGTACTTC. Translating it yields CATMGNDRGLWETQYF.

V is TRBV6-6 and J is TRBJ2-7, with a possible D match to TRBD1 (6 bases). CDR3 size: 12 residues. Germline CDR1 is MNHNY and CDR2 is SVGAGI (reference sequence). V was cut by 7 bases and J by 3 bases, with 10 bases left in between. The CDR3 region has the DNA TGTGCCAGCAACCGGGACATCTACGAGCAGTACTTC. It is translated as CASNRDIYEQYF.

V gene TRBV3-1 combines with J gene TRBJ1-2, with 7 bases identical to TRBD1. This CDR3 region has 18 residues. Looked up from germline, CDR1 is LGHDT and CDR2 is YNNKEL (reference sequence). Trimming at V came to 2 bases and at J to 0 bases, leaving 12 bases not matched to a gene. In DNA form, the CDR3 reads TGTGCCAGCAGCCAACTTGCGACAGGGAGGCAACCTAACTATGGCTACACCTTC. Residues: CASSQLATGRQPNYGYTF.

This clonotype came up a few times. This chain uses TRBV20-1 with TRBJ2-1; 9 bases align to TRBD2. The V and J ends lost 3 bases and 10 bases, in that order; junction bases with no gene match: 10. Germline CDR1 and CDR2: DFQATT and SNEGSKA (reference sequence). The length of the CDR3 is 14 residues. The CDR3 sequence: CSASEREASREQFF. For the CDR3, the DNA is TGCAGTGCTAGTGAGCGGGAGGCCTCTCGGGAGCAGTTCTTC.

In the case of this clonotype: The germline gene is not matched at one end of the junction; a read error may be the cause. The V call is TRBV10-3, the J call TRBJ1-2; tentatively, D is TRBD1 (5 bases). Germline lookup yields CDR1 ENHRY and CDR2 SYGVKD. The CDR3 is 14 amino acids. The CDR3 DNA follows: TGTGCCATCAGTGAGTCAGAGGGGCCCTATGGCCACACCTTC. Protein product: CAISESEGPYGHTF.

This clonotype appeared many times. The chain employs TRBV20-1 and TRBJ2-1; 9 bases map to TRBD2. J was trimmed by 3 bases and V by 2 bases; bases with no gene match: 5. This CDR3 is built from 15 residues. Germline V gene sequence: CDR1 DFQATT, CDR2 SNEGSKA (reference sequence). In DNA, the CDR3 is TGCAGTGCTAGACCCGGGACTAGCAGCTACAATGAGCAGTTCTTC. Its protein product is CSARPGTSSYNEQFF.

The chain employs TRBV15 and TRBJ2-3, with D hard to call. The V end was cut by 6 bases, the J end by 0 bases, with 10 bases between. The CDR3 sequence is 14 residues long. The germline V gene encodes CDR1 LNHNV and CDR2 YYDKDF (reference sequence). The CDR3 DNA sequence: TGTGCCACCAGGGATGAGTCTAGCACAGATACGCAGTATTTT. Encoded protein: CATRDESSTDTQYF.